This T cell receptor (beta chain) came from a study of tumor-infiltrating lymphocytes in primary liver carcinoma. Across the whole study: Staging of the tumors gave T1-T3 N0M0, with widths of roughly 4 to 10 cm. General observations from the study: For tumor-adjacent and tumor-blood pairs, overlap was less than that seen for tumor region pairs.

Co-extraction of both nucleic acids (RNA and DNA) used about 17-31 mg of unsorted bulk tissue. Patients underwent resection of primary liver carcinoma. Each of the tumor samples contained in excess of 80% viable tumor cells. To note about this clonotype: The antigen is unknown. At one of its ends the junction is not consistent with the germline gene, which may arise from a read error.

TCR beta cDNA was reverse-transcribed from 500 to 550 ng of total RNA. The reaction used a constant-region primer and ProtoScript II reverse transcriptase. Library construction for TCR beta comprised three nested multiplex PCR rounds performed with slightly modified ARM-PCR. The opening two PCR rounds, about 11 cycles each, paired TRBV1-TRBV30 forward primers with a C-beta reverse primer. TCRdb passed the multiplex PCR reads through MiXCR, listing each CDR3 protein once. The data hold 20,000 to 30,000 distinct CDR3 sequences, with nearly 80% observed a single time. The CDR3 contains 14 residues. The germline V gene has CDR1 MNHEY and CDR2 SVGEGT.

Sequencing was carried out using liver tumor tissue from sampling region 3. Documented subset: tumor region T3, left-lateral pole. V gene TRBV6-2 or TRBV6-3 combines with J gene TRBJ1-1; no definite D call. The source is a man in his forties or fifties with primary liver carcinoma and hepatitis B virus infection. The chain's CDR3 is CASNYPELNTEAFF. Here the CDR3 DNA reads TGTGCCAGCAATTACCCAGAACTGAACACTGAAGCCTTCTTT.